This T cell receptor beta chain derives from a study of cytomegalovirus exposure and HLA in healthy donors (dated by TCRdb to 2016 to 2017). A note on the overall study: An earlier analysis of approximately 550 of the donors reported approximately 270 Gb of sequence data and roughly 100 million unique TCR beta sequences from about 179 million T cells. Roughly 5 DR-DQ haplotypes were handled as single units for association and clustering, since linkage in the cohort was strong. To study patterns of TCR occurrence, a later analysis re-analyzed previously published TCR beta repertoires from around 700 donors and added high-resolution HLA genotyping. Class I and class II HLA loci were covered by the typing at four-digit resolution. The T cell repertoires of 550 to 850 subjects were profiled by immunosequencing and related to cytomegalovirus serostatus. Alongside the repertoire data, information on donor age, sex, ethnicity and CMV serostatus was compiled. To decide whether each TCR beta V gene segment behaved as functional or pseudogenic, an earlier analysis of some 600 of the donors relied on high-throughput TCR beta sequencing. Along with the roughly 670-subject first cohort, a separate validation cohort of over 90 different subjects was used. Among several hundred genotyped donors of the cohort, an average of about 240,000 unique TCR beta nucleotide sequences was sequenced per donor, of which approximately 19% were non-productive. All discovery cohort repertoires had been generated using a single sequencing platform. Typing coverage varied by locus: roughly 620-630 donors for A, B, C, DRB1 and DQB1; roughly 510 for DQA1; more than 600 for DPA1; around 450 for DPB1. An early release that covered roughly 600 HLA-typed donors contained approximately 300 gigabases of sequencing data and about 84 million unique TCR sequences. High-throughput TCR immunosequencing, statistical association of individual TCRs with disease status, and machine learning were combined to predict cytomegalovirus infection status. The study aimed to test whether cataloging public T cell receptors could reveal signatures of past pathogen exposure. Rather than using new phenotypic data, the later analysis identified candidate immune exposures from TCR beta sequences and from how often those sequences occurred across donors. Of the 300 to 500 genotyped donors, 81% were placed in the genetic ancestry cluster associated with self-reported Caucasian donors. In a later genetic analysis, genome-wide SNP genotypes for about three fifths of the roughly 670 donors were used, and that subset was treated as a discovery cohort.

The germline V gene specifies MGHRA as CDR1 and YSYEKL as CDR2. Trimming at the junction amounts to 0 bases on V and 5 bases on J, and the germline ends lie 11 bases apart. Including cysteine and phenylalanine, the CDR3 has 15 amino acids. This entry keeps only the CDR3 DNA: 45 bases, framed from base 1. This clone was seen a handful of times. It lacks a known antigen. The input lacks base qualities; no much larger clone sits a single base away. The cohort comprised hundreds of healthy bone marrow donors. All cohort members were sampled while nominally healthy, although unrecorded immune exposures were likely present. The donor tested CMV seropositive, placing the donor among the roughly 300 seropositive members of the cohort. Every donor gave a peripheral blood sample, and the peripheral blood mononuclear cells from that sample were used for TCR beta sequencing. Genomic DNA was extracted from the blood cell samples with the Qiagen DNeasy Blood Extraction Kit.

Broad study findings and their caveats: Most CMV-associated TCR beta chains appeared to be HLA-restricted in a later analysis, and the HLA associations seemed to be driven largely by CMV exposure. In a later analysis, several top co-occurrence clusters were reported to appear linked to parvovirus B19, influenza, CMV and Epstein-Barr virus. Linkage disequilibrium might explain the correlated functional status among segregating V segments, but an unknown experimental factor could not be ruled out. When HLA alleles, especially DR and DQ, strongly co-occurred, TCR associations were difficult to assign to individual alleles. Some IMGT-functional V segments, including TRBV6-2 and TRBV6-3, could not be told apart with the 87-base-pair reads, so those segments were excluded. Three of the identified cytomegalovirus-associated TCR beta chains were confirmed in vitro to be specific for cytomegalovirus antigens. Immune exposure information for the cohort was limited to CMV serostatus. The earlier analysis of 450 to 700 of the donors excluded over 15 rarely observed V segments, including chromosome 9 orphons, because counts were too low. Roughly uniform sequencing depth across donors was assumed in presence/absence analyses, although this assumption may not hold. This cohort had only TCR beta chains sequenced, and the lack of alpha or paired-chain data limited which features could be detected. A total of fewer than 200 TCR beta chains were listed by the study as associated with cytomegalovirus. A group of highly shared sequence variants was considered likely to be a technical artifact of the sequencing pipeline. Across donors, most TCR sequences were observed very rarely, whereas some public TCRs were present in many individuals. It was suggested by the authors that the approach could potentially be generalized to other disease states and immunological phenotypes. Because some donors lacked HLA typing at each locus, the association tests relied only on the typed subset. A later analysis found that TCR association rates varied across HLA loci, with DRB1 alleles showing the most associated TCRs and HLA-C alleles the fewest. A later genetic analysis associated a missense DCLRE1C variant with V-gene and J-gene trimming of TCR beta chains, and an independent cohort replicated the association. A later genetic analysis reported fewer N-insertions in productive TCRs among donors in an Asian-associated ancestry cluster than the roughly 690-donor mean. Specific HLA alleles were associated with 15,000 to 20,000 TCR beta sequences at a false discovery rate of 0.05 in a later analysis. In both the original and validation cohorts, the classifier was reported to diagnose cytomegalovirus status with high specificity and sensitivity. In a later analysis, HLA-associated TCR beta chains were found to be more clonally expanded and to have lower generation probabilities than equally common non-associated chains. In an earlier analysis of approximately 590 of the donors, most TCR beta V segments appeared in productive rearrangements about 87% or about 30% of the time, broadly matching IMGT annotations. A further reported finding was that TCR beta sequences accurately predicted the HLA-A and HLA-B alleles for most subjects in the first cohort.

The library came from the immunoSEQ multiplex PCR assay. A mixture of 60 forward primers for TCR Vbeta segments and 13 reverse primers for TCR Jbeta segments was used in the multiplex PCR. Amplification of the CDR3 region of rearranged TCR beta genes was performed with a multiplex PCR assay on genomic DNA. Amplified TCR beta libraries were sequenced as 87-base-pair reads on the Illumina HiSeq System. The study's processing was this. Across the 500 to 850 repertoires, a later analysis counted some 80 million unique TCR beta chains, approximately 10 million of which were shared by at least two donors. Raw reads were error-corrected and collapsed into unique sequences with a nearest-neighbor algorithm that merged closely related sequences to remove PCR and sequencing errors. CDR3 sequences were aligned to IMGT reference sequences to assign V, D and J gene segments. For a sequence to be retained, a match of at least six nucleotides to both a V gene segment and a J gene segment was required. A rearrangement was called productive if the CDR3 had no stop codons and remained in frame with V and J, and every other rearrangement was called non-productive. Following IMGT convention, CDR3 was defined as the stretch from the second conserved V-encoded cysteine to the conserved J-encoded phenylalanine. The earlier analysis of about 620 of the donors excluded sequences that lacked an unambiguous match to a single V gene segment. In an earlier analysis of 587 of the donors, V segments were called functional above 56.7% productive rearrangements and were called segregating when the between-donor standard deviation exceeded 5%. A statistical classification framework was built for diagnosing cytomegalovirus status from the catalog of TCR beta chain sequences. In a later analysis, TCR nucleotide sequences were compared against IMGT/GENE-DB human TR gene sequences so that V and J genes could be assigned. In a later analysis, CDR3 sequences and most-parsimonious VDJ recombination scenarios were assigned using the TCRdist pipeline. In a later analysis, each TCR beta chain was defined by its CDR3 amino acid sequence together with its V-gene family, and reads without a unique V-gene family were excluded. To address suspected cross-contamination and a sequencing artifact, a later analysis removed roughly 640 highly shared, low-generation-probability nucleotide sequences. In a later analysis, a clonal expansion index for each public chain was calculated from normalized within-repertoire ranks of inferred template counts. In a later analysis, generation probabilities were computed using a VDJ recombination model fitted to out-of-frame rearrangements, and the results were checked against IGoR. Hypergeometric tests were used in a later analysis to score TCR-TCR, TCR-HLA and TCR-CMV co-occurrence, with a repertoire-size bias correction applied to the TCR pairs. To estimate false discovery rates, a later analysis permuted the HLA or CMV assignments 20 times. A later analysis grouped co-occurring TCRs with DBSCAN, adding TCRdist sequence similarity when clustering within HLA-allele-positive subsets. Repertoires with fewer than 30,000 or more than 120,000 public chains were left out of co-occurrence clustering, as were about 5 repertoires with anomalous nucleotide sharing. TCRdb took this table from immuneACCESS and kept in-frame rearrangements with V and J called. Such tables lack part of the clones; where checked against another copy, unresolved V genes explain under half of the gap, and the rest is unexplained. The V and J calls and the clone size are those of that table, but D and trimming were determined from the DNA. This sample gives under 55,000 clones in total; 80% of them show up just once. The ten largest clonotypes hold 7% to 10% of the sample.

The chain is made from TRBV4-1 and TRBJ1-5, with the D segment identity uncertain. The sample was PBMCs. This clonotype was obtained from a man younger than 40 in good health and CMV-seropositive. In nucleotide form, the sequence is TGCGCCAGCAGCCAAGATCGAGTAGGAGATCAGCCCCAGCATTTT. This is translated as CASSQDRVGDQPQHF.